This T cell receptor beta chain was captured by sequencing in a study of T cell clusters in autoimmune cytopenias. Overall study: The mean age of healthy donor controls was 56 years, the median roughly 63 years.

A remark on this clonotype: Its antigen is unknown.

Study-level results: Active autoimmune hepatitis patients had almost three-fold fewer exclusive TRB clusters than healthy donors.

Each sample's input was 250 ng genomic DNA, 38,000 or so genome equivalents. Germline V gene lookup returns CDR1 MNHNS and CDR2 SASEGT. The CDR3 sequence is 14 residues long. Multiplex touch-down PCR amplified TRB using TRB-A and TRB-B pools in one tube. Reprocessing the multiplex PCR reads, TCRdb reports a single entry for every CDR3 protein and omits DNA. This listing includes roughly 6,100 distinct CDR3 sequences. These data are also associated with another study on T cell repertoires in aging, cancer and after chemotherapy. According to that study: Compared with age-matched healthy donors, untreated hematological or solid cancer patients showed higher blood TCR clonality. Median generation probability rose over the chemotherapy interval in each cancer cohort, suggesting rebound thymic output.

V and J are TRBV6-1 and TRBJ1-2; without DNA, the TCRdb call of TRBD1 cannot be checked. The sequencing sample was made of peripheral blood. The sequence was collected from a human donor in good health. CDR3 protein: CASSESLGIDGYTF.